The next 20 T cell receptor beta chains were all read from a single sample in a study of regulatory T cells in long-lasting Graves disease. Documented time point: newly diagnosed GD, antithyroid drugs for less than 3 months. PBMC-extracted RNA yielded the TCR library. Combining iRepertoire HTBI primers with Arm-PCR of CDR3 regions, the authors built TCR beta libraries. One entry per CDR3 protein, called by TCRdb with MiXCR from the multiplex PCR reads. The sample carries hundreds of thousands of distinct CDR3 sequences, roughly 17% recorded once. These data also formed part of another study, on T cells in Graves' hyperthyroidism and ophthalmopathy.

This sample comprised peripheral blood mononuclear cells (PBMCs), obtained at new diagnosis, from a patient treated with antithyroid drugs. Receptors were obtained from a middle-aged man with Graves disease.

J is TRBJ1-4 and V is TRBV20-1, with D possibly being TRBD1 (5 bases). Germline CDR1 DFQATT, CDR2 SNEGSKA (reference sequence). The germline V and J ends were trimmed by 7 bases and 8 bases, with 17 bases remaining between them. The CDR3 extends over 13 amino acids. The CDR3 sequence: CSGREGMLEKLFF. In DNA form, the CDR3 reads TGCAGTGGGCGGGAGGGGATGTTGGAAAAACTGTTTTTT.

This clonotype was counted once. This chain connects TRBV7-2 to TRBJ2-2, with 9 bases that match TRBD1. Germline CDR1 reads SGHTA; CDR2 reads FQGNSA. The CDR3 totals 17 residues. The V and J ends lost 5 bases and 6 bases, in that order; junction bases with no gene match: 13. The CDR3 spells CASSPGTGTLVAGELFF. The CDR3 bases are TGTGCCAGCAGCCCAGGGACAGGGACCCTAGTTGCCGGGGAGCTGTTTTTT.

There are many counts of this clonotype. The genes are TRBV2 and TRBJ1-2; D ambiguous. V was shortened by 8 bases and J by 7 bases, with 11 bases between the two germline ends. Germline CDR1 is SNHLY and CDR2 is FYNNEI. There are 11 residues in the CDR3. CDR3 in amino acids: CASVSFGGYTF. CDR3 nucleotide sequence: TGTGCCAGCGTCAGTTTTGGTGGCTACACCTTC.

This chain joins TRBV9 and TRBJ2-3; TRBD2 is a possible D gene (6 bases). The germline CDR1 and CDR2 sequences are SGDLS and YYNGEE. The CDR3 covers 15 residues. With 3 bases removed from V and 2 bases from J, the gap between germline ends came to 13 bases. This CDR3 is CASSDRLGLTDTQYF. CDR3 bases: TGTGCCAGCAGCGACAGACTAGGTCTCACAGATACGCAGTATTTT.

A few counts support this clonotype. The chain combines TRBV15 with TRBJ2-1; 14 bases agree with TRBD2. Unmatched junction bases numbered 11, after V lost 5 bases and J lost 8 bases. The CDR3 runs 17 residues. Germline lookup yields CDR1 LNHNV and CDR2 YYDKDF (reference sequence). CDR3 residues: CATSAWGLAGAADEQFF. The DNA of the CDR3 is TGTGCCACCAGCGCTTGGGGACTAGCGGGGGCGGCGGATGAGCAGTTCTTC.

V and J are TRBV20-1 and TRBJ1-2, with a tentative D call TRBD1 (5 bases). This CDR3 is 17 amino acids long. The germline V and J ends were trimmed by 3 bases and 7 bases, with 27 bases remaining between them. The germline V gene encodes CDR1 DFQATT and CDR2 SNEGSKA (reference sequence). This chain's CDR3 is CSARIDGAGSSDCGYTF. The CDR3 bases are TGCAGTGCTAGGATTGATGGGGCAGGGTCTAGTGACTGTGGCTACACCTTC.

This clonotype has only a few counts. V and J are TRBV6-2 or TRBV6-3 and TRBJ1-5; 8 nucleotides match TRBD1. The CDR3 spans 15 residues. After removal of 8 bases from V and 7 bases from J, the junction contained 13 bases not matched to a gene. Germline V gene lookup returns CDR1 MNHEY and CDR2 SVGEGT. The CDR3 nucleotides are TGTGCCAGCGCCAGCCCCAGACAGGGGAGACAGCCCCAGCATTTT. As protein: CASASPRQGRQPQHF.

This clonotype was counted only a few times. One base separates it from a far larger clone, so it is likely a read error. This rearrangement joins TRBV3-1 to TRBJ2-7, with D perhaps TRBD2 (5 bases). The CDR3 has 17 amino acids. Trimming took off 8 bases at V and 2 bases at J, with 25 bases between the two ends. Per germline, CDR1 LGHDT and CDR2 YNNKEL (reference sequence). The CDR3 here is CASSLDGETFSTYEQYF. CDR3 coding DNA: TGTGCCAGCTCACTCGACGGGGAGACTTTTTCGACCTACGAGCAGTACTTC.

In regard to this clonotype: A much larger clone sits a single nucleotide away, making a read error possible. This sequence joins TRBV2 and TRBJ2-5; no firm D call. The CDR3 is made up of 12 amino acids. The germline V gene encodes CDR1 SNHLY and CDR2 FYNNEI. The CDR3 DNA reads TGTGCCGGCAGCTACAATGAGGAGACCCAGTACTTC. Amino acid sequence: CAGSYNEETQYF.

This clonotype was found many times. This chain joins TRBV27 and TRBJ2-7; D might be TRBD2 (6 bases). The V gene's germline CDR1 is MNHEY and CDR2 SMNVEV (reference sequence). V was shortened by 10 bases and J by 1 base, with 8 bases between the two germline ends. The CDR3 loop spans 11 amino acids. The CDR3 is CATGGSYEQYF. In DNA, the CDR3 is TGTGCCACTGGAGGGTCCTACGAGCAGTACTTC.

This clonotype was recorded at least ten times. J is TRBJ2-7 and V is TRBV18, with D possibly being TRBD1 or TRBD2 (5 bases each). The CDR3 extends over 15 amino acids. Trimming pared 2 bases from V and 0 bases from J, leaving 11 bases between. Germline lookup yields CDR1 KGHSH and CDR2 LQKENI. The CDR3 DNA sequence: TGTGCCAGCTCACCATACGGGACGGTCTCCTACGAGCAGTACTTC. Translation: CASSPYGTVSYEQYF.

This clonotype has at least ten counts. The chain recombines TRBV12-3 or TRBV12-4 with TRBJ2-3; D possibly uses TRBD1 or TRBD2 (6 bases each). V was pared by 5 bases and J by 4 bases, with 19 bases between. CDR3 length: 16 residues. The CDR3, as DNA: TGTGCCAGCAGTCAGGGGACTCACTTGGGCCCAGATACGCAGTATTTT. As protein: CASSQGTHLGPDTQYF.

This clonotype was counted at least ten times. The chain recombines TRBV5-6 with TRBJ2-2; either TRBD1 or TRBD2 may fit D (6 bases each). This CDR3 has 15 amino acids. Germline values: CDR1 SGHDT, CDR2 YYEEEE. The V end lost 4 bases, the J end lost 3 bases, and 13 bases lay between the germline ends. CDR3 coding DNA: TGTGCCAGCAGCCAGGGGCGGGGTTACACCGGGGAGCTGTTTTTT. Its translation is CASSQGRGYTGELFF.

Worth noting for this clonotype: The CDR3 end shows no conserved phenylalanine or tryptophan, and so a read error is likely. The rearrangement links TRBV6-1 to TRBJ2-3, with D unresolved. Germline CDR1 and CDR2: MNHNS and SASEGT. The V gene lost 3 bases and the J gene lost 5 bases, with 15 bases spanning the gap. The CDR3 is 15 amino acids. In nucleotides, the CDR3 is TGTGCCAGCAGTGATCGTTGGACCAGCCAAGATACGCAGTATCTT. Translation gives CASSDRWTSQDTQYL.

This clonotype came up a few times. The chain links TRBV6-2 or TRBV6-3 to TRBJ2-7; 11 positions agree with TRBD2. CDR1 is MNHEY and CDR2 is SVGEGT in the germline V gene. The CDR3 consists of 19 residues. V lost 0 bases, J lost 2 bases, and 12 bases stayed unmatched. CDR3 sequence: CASSYSQNKPGLAAYEQYF. The CDR3 DNA reads TGTGCCAGCAGTTACTCACAGAACAAACCGGGACTAGCGGCCTACGAGCAGTACTTC.

The rearrangement links TRBV7-2 to TRBJ2-2; D perhaps matches TRBD1 (6 bases). This CDR3 comprises 13 residues. V lost 4 bases, J lost 6 bases, and 9 bases lay in between. CDR1 and CDR2 from the germline V gene are SGHTA and FQGNSA. CDR3 sequence: CASSWRTAGELFF. In DNA form, the CDR3 reads TGTGCCAGCAGCTGGAGGACAGCCGGGGAGCTGTTTTTT.

As for this clonotype: A read error is possible here, since a much larger clone lies one base away. The J gene is TRBJ2-2, the V gene TRBV5-4, with 7 bases lining up with TRBD2. CDR1 is SGHNT and CDR2 is YYREEE in the germline V gene (reference sequence). The CDR3 length is 15 residues. CDR3 DNA: TGTGTCAGCAGCCGTCGGGGGGACCACACCGGGGAGCTGTTTTTT. Protein product: CVSSRRGDHTGELFF.

This chain connects TRBV18 to TRBJ2-3, with TRBD2 matching 9 bases. This CDR3 has 16 amino acids. Per the germline V gene, CDR1 is KGHSH and CDR2 is LQKENI. V dropped 2 bases and J dropped 4; count of bases not matched to a gene: 7. CDR3 protein: CASSPVLAGWADTQYF. CDR3 DNA sequence: TGTGCCAGCTCACCAGTCCTAGCGGGGTGGGCAGATACGCAGTATTTT.

The rearrangement uses TRBV7-8 and TRBJ2-3; possible D gene TRBD2, 7 bases. V was cut by 4 bases and J by 2 bases, with 16 bases left in between. The CDR3 length is 16 residues. The germline V gene encodes CDR1 SGHVS and CDR2 FQNEAQ. The CDR3 coding sequence is TGTGCCAGCAGCTGGGGGAGGGGGGACCCCACAGATACGCAGTATTTT. It specifies CASSWGRGDPTDTQYF.

The genes are TRBV9 and TRBJ1-6, with D unresolved. Germline V gene sequence: CDR1 SGDLS, CDR2 YYNGEE. V lost 0 bases to trimming and J lost 8 bases, with 12 bases between them. The CDR3 contains 15 residues. The DNA for the CDR3 is TGTGCCAGCAGCGTAGATCAGGTACCCCATTCACCCCTCCACTTT. This translates into CASSVDQVPHSPLHF.